This T cell receptor (beta chain) was recovered during a study of cytomegalovirus exposure and HLA in healthy donors (dated by TCRdb to 2015 to 2018). About the full investigation: An earlier analysis of roughly 570 of the donors reported 276 Gb of sequence data and 95 million to 130 million unique TCR beta sequences obtained from roughly 170 million T cells. The genetic ancestry cluster associated with self-reported Caucasian donors included over 65% of the roughly 410 genotyped donors. To predict cytomegalovirus infection status, the study brought together high-throughput TCR immunosequencing, statistical association of individual TCRs with disease status, and machine learning. To study patterns of TCR occurrence, a later analysis re-analyzed previously published TCR beta repertoires from several hundred donors and added high-resolution HLA genotyping. The study aimed to test whether cataloging public T cell receptors could reveal signatures of past pathogen exposure. To decide whether each TCR beta V gene segment behaved as functional or pseudogenic, an earlier analysis of 587 of the donors relied on high-throughput TCR beta sequencing. Class I and class II HLA loci were covered by the typing at four-digit resolution. The number of typed donors differed by locus: roughly 629-630 for A, B, C, DRB1 and DQB1; 522 for DQA1; 606 for DPA1; and about 450 for DPB1. An early release covering 550 to 650 HLA-typed donors comprised around 300 gigabases of sequencing data and approximately 85 million unique TCR sequences. The study profiled the T cell repertoires of hundreds of subjects by immunosequencing and related them to cytomegalovirus serostatus. Across around 400 genotyped donors of the cohort, an average of about 200,000 unique TCR beta nucleotide sequences per donor were sequenced, and 15% to 20% of those sequences were non-productive. Donor age, sex, ethnicity and CMV serostatus were compiled together with the repertoire data. A later genetic analysis took genome-wide SNP genotypes for about three fifths of the 666 donors and used that subset as a discovery cohort. In addition to the first cohort of around 670 subjects, a separate validation cohort of 130 or so different subjects was used. Four to six DR-DQ haplotypes were handled as single units for association and clustering, since linkage in the cohort was strong. All discovery cohort repertoires had been generated using a single sequencing platform. Rather than using new phenotypic data, the later analysis identified candidate immune exposures from TCR beta sequences and from how often those sequences occurred across donors.

The cohort comprised 666 healthy bone marrow donors. All cohort members were sampled while nominally healthy, although unrecorded immune exposures were likely present. The donor tested CMV seronegative, placing the donor among the roughly 340 seronegative members of the cohort. A peripheral blood sample was collected from each donor, and TCR beta sequencing was performed on peripheral blood mononuclear cells. The Qiagen DNeasy Blood Extraction Kit was used to extract genomic DNA from the blood cell samples. Study-wide conclusions, independent of this receptor: In vitro tests confirmed that a few of the cytomegalovirus-associated TCR beta chains recognize cytomegalovirus antigens. Because the 87-base-pair reads could not distinguish some IMGT-functional V segments, including TRBV6-2 and TRBV6-3, those segments were excluded. In a later analysis, HLA-associated TCR beta chains showed more clonal expansion and lower generation probabilities than non-associated chains that were equally common. Correlated functional status among segregating V segments might be attributable to linkage disequilibrium, but an unknown experimental factor could not be ruled out. According to a later analysis, TCR association rates differed among HLA loci, with DRB1 alleles showing the most associated TCRs and HLA-C alleles showing the fewest. In a later analysis, some 17,000 TCR beta sequences were associated with specific HLA alleles at a false discovery rate of 0.05. In this cohort, only TCR beta chains were sequenced, and detectable features were limited by the absence of alpha or paired-chain data. For the cohort, immune exposure information was limited to CMV serostatus. Sequencing depth was assumed to be roughly uniform across donors in the presence/absence analyses, though that assumption may not hold. A further reported finding was that TCR beta sequences accurately predicted the HLA-A and HLA-B alleles for most subjects in the first cohort. Because counts were too low, roughly 16 rarely observed V segments, including chromosome 9 orphons, were excluded from the earlier analysis of about 500 of the donors. In an earlier analysis of about 600 of the donors, most TCR beta V segments appeared in productive rearrangements about 87% or about 30% of the time, broadly matching IMGT annotations. The authors suggested that the approach could potentially be generalized to other disease states and immunological phenotypes. In a later analysis, several top co-occurrence clusters were reported to appear linked to parvovirus B19, influenza, CMV and Epstein-Barr virus. In a later analysis, most CMV-associated TCR beta chains were found to appear HLA-restricted, with HLA associations seemingly driven largely by CMV exposure. The classifier was reported to diagnose cytomegalovirus status with high specificity and sensitivity in both the original and validation cohorts. Because HLA typing was missing for some donors at each locus, association tests included only the typed subset. Most TCR sequences were observed very rarely across donors, whereas some public TCRs were present in many individuals. According to a later genetic analysis, donors in an Asian-associated ancestry cluster had fewer N-insertions in productive TCRs than the approximately 690-donor mean. A group of highly shared sequence variants was considered likely to be a technical artifact of the sequencing pipeline. The study gave a list of about 150 TCR beta chains associated with cytomegalovirus. V-gene and J-gene trimming of TCR beta chains was associated with a missense DCLRE1C variant in a later genetic analysis, and the association was replicated in an independent cohort. Strong co-occurrence of HLA alleles, especially DR and DQ, made assigning TCR associations to individual alleles difficult.

After removal of 8 bases from V and 2 bases from J, the junction retains 9 bases not matched to a gene. The germline V gene encodes CDR1 SGHTA and CDR2 FQGTGA. The cysteine opens and the phenylalanine closes a CDR3 of 15 amino acids. Only the CDR3 DNA is retained, 45 bases long and in frame from the first base. On this clone itself: The antigen this receptor binds is unknown. Per-nucleotide qualities are absent, and no much larger clonotype sits a single base away.

Receptors were amplified or captured by the immunoSEQ multiplex PCR assay. For the multiplex PCR, a mixture combining 60 forward primers for TCR Vbeta segments and 13 reverse primers for TCR Jbeta segments was used. A multiplex PCR assay on genomic DNA amplified the CDR3 region of rearranged TCR beta genes. On the Illumina HiSeq System, the amplified TCR beta libraries were sequenced as 87-base-pair reads. For the original study's pipeline: In a later analysis, approximately 74 million unique TCR beta chains were counted across the approximately 620 repertoires, and about 10 million of these chains were shared by at least two donors. Raw reads were error-corrected and collapsed into unique sequences by a nearest-neighbor algorithm in which closely related sequences were merged to remove PCR and sequencing errors. V, D and J gene segments were assigned by aligning CDR3 sequences to IMGT reference sequences. Each retained sequence needed at least a six-nucleotide match to both a V gene segment and a J gene segment. A rearrangement was called productive if the CDR3 had no stop codons and remained in frame with V and J, and every other rearrangement was called non-productive. Following IMGT convention, CDR3 was defined as the stretch from the second conserved V-encoded cysteine to the conserved J-encoded phenylalanine. Sequences without an unambiguous match to a single V gene segment were excluded from the earlier analysis of 587 of the donors. An earlier analysis of 450 to 650 of the donors called V segments functional above 56.7% productive rearrangements and segregating when the between-donor standard deviation exceeded 5%. A statistical classification framework was built to diagnose cytomegalovirus status from the catalog of TCR beta chain sequences. V and J gene assignment, in a later analysis, came from comparing TCR nucleotide sequences with IMGT/GENE-DB human TR gene sequences. Using the TCRdist pipeline, a later analysis assigned CDR3 sequences along with most-parsimonious VDJ recombination scenarios. In a later analysis, every TCR beta chain was defined by the combination of its CDR3 amino acid sequence and its V-gene family, and reads without a unique V-gene family were dropped. As a way to deal with suspected cross-contamination and a sequencing artifact, a later analysis dropped more than 500 nucleotide sequences that were highly shared and had low generation probability. For each public chain, a later analysis derived a clonal expansion index from normalized ranks of inferred template counts within each repertoire. In a later analysis, generation probabilities were computed using a VDJ recombination model fitted to out-of-frame rearrangements, and the results were checked against IGoR. In a later analysis, TCR-TCR, TCR-HLA and TCR-CMV co-occurrence was scored with hypergeometric tests, and a repertoire-size bias correction was applied to TCR pairs. False discovery rates were estimated in a later analysis by permuting HLA or CMV assignments 20 times. In a later analysis, co-occurring TCRs were grouped with DBSCAN, and TCRdist sequence similarity was added when clustering was performed within HLA-allele-positive subsets. For co-occurrence clustering, repertoires with fewer than 30,000 or more than 120,000 public chains were excluded, along with several repertoires with anomalous nucleotide sharing. What TCRdb holds here is the immuneACCESS table cut down to in-frame rearrangements. Part of the clones is not present; checked against another copy, under half of the missing clones reflect an unresolved V gene, and the others are unexplained. That table furnishes V, J and clone size, whereas the DNA furnished D and trimming. The sample profile shows approximately 100,000 clones; approximately 85% of them were found once. The top ten constitute about 3.6% of the sample.

Here the chain combines TRBV7-3 and TRBJ2-3, and TRBD2 aligns with 8 junction nucleotides. The receptor comes from a man aged 25 to 40 in good health and CMV-seronegative. The sequencing sample was made of PBMCs. The CDR3 loop reads CASRPSGLLTDTQYF. The nucleotide sequence is TGTGCCAGCCGCCCTAGCGGGCTACTCACAGATACGCAGTATTTT.